These 16 T cell receptor beta chains share one sample of origin, sequenced in a study of cytomegalovirus exposure and HLA in healthy donors. This PCR relied on a set of 60 Vbeta primers and 13 Jbeta primers. TCRdb keeps only in-frame clones here, not all; method: immunoSEQ multiplex PCR. The sample lists over 100,000 clones, about 62% occurring once. Sequencing was done on a sample of PBMCs. Receptor source: a woman aged 40 to 50 in good health and CMV-seropositive.

The rearrangement links TRBV5-8 to TRBJ1-6; 8 nucleotides agree with TRBD1. The CDR3 extends over 15 amino acids. Germline loops: CDR1 SGHTS, CDR2 YDEGEE. J was trimmed by 11 bases and V by 4 bases; bases with no gene match: 11. The CDR3 spells CASSGWTGFEAPLHF. CDR3 bases: TGTGCCAGCAGCGGATGGACAGGGTTTGAGGCACCCCTCCACTTT.

The V call is TRBV9, the J call TRBJ2-2; 10 bases agree with TRBD2. Looked up from germline, CDR1 is SGDLS and CDR2 is YYNGEE. J lost 6 bases, V lost 0 bases, and 5 bases had no gene match. There are 16 residues in the CDR3. CDR3 DNA: TGTGCCAGCAGCGTAGATCCGAGCGGGAGGGCCGGGGAGCTGTTTTTT. This sequence encodes CASSVDPSGRAGELFF.

V gene TRBV28 combines with J gene TRBJ1-6; no clear D. Germline loops: CDR1 MDHEN, CDR2 SYDVKM. Trimming stripped 3 bases from V and 4 bases from J, with 7 bases between. The CDR3 has 14 amino acids. The CDR3 DNA reads TGTGCCAGCAGTTTGCAGGTTTATAATTCACCCCTCCACTTT. It is translated as CASSLQVYNSPLHF.

This clone has only a few counts. V is TRBV9 and J is TRBJ1-1; D perhaps matches TRBD1 (5 bases). The CDR3 has 13 amino acids. Germline CDR1 is SGDLS and CDR2 is YYNGEE. Trimming left V 0 bases short and J 10 bases short, with 13 bases between. CDR3 protein: CASSVATRGGAFF. Here the CDR3 DNA reads TGTGCCAGCAGCGTAGCTACTCGGGGGGGAGCTTTCTTT.

This clone occurred a few times. CDR3 in amino acids: CASSPKGDRTNEKLFF. Written as DNA, the CDR3 is TGTGCCAGCAGTCCTAAGGGGGACAGGACTAATGAAAAACTGTTTTTT. This rearrangement joins TRBV27 to TRBJ1-4, with 8 bases aligning to TRBD1. The germline V gene encodes CDR1 MNHEY and CDR2 SMNVEV (reference sequence). The length of the CDR3 is 16 residues. Trimming at V came to 5 bases and at J to 2 bases, leaving 7 bases not matched to a gene.

V is TRBV18 and J is TRBJ1-1; the match to TRBD1 covers 8 bases. Germline V gene sequence: CDR1 KGHSH, CDR2 LQKENI. Trimming cost V 4 bases and J 0 bases; bases outside gene matches: 7. This CDR3 is built from 16 residues. The CDR3 reads CASSQTGAGMNTEAFF. The CDR3 bases are TGTGCCAGCTCACAGACAGGGGCGGGGATGAACACTGAAGCTTTCTTT.

The table lists this clone with a count of one. In this CDR3 the conserved last residue, phenylalanine or tryptophan, is missing, so a read error is likely. The J gene is TRBJ2-7, the V gene TRBV11-3; maybe TRBD1 (6 bases). CDR1 is SGHNT and CDR2 is YENEEA in the germline V gene. There are 16 residues in the CDR3. The V end was cut by 0 bases, the J end by 2 bases, with 14 bases between. CDR3 sequence: CASSLEKTGGTYEQYL. Written as DNA, the CDR3 is TGTGCCAGCAGCTTAGAGAAGACAGGCGGAACCTACGAGCAGTACCTC.

In its sample, this clone was seen a few times. The V gene is TRBV27, the J gene TRBJ2-2, with D possibly matching TRBD1 (5 bases). The germline CDR1 and CDR2 sequences are MNHEY and SMNVEV (reference sequence). V was cut by 6 bases and J by 3 bases, with 5 bases left in between. The CDR3 consists of 12 residues. CDR3 sequence (DNA): TGTGCCAGCAGGACAGACACCGGGGAGCTGTTTTTT. Encoded protein: CASRTDTGELFF.

The chain carries TRBV9 and TRBJ2-5, with 11 bases that match TRBD2. CDR3 length: 17 amino acids. The V and J ends lost 3 bases and 5 bases, in that order; junction bases with no gene match: 12. Per the germline V gene, CDR1 is SGDLS and CDR2 is YYNGEE. The CDR3 loop is CASSAQTSGMYGETQYF. CDR3 DNA: TGTGCCAGCAGCGCCCAGACTAGCGGGATGTATGGCGAGACCCAGTACTTC.

The rearrangement joins TRBV5-4 to TRBJ2-5, with 7 bases matching TRBD1. The J call is uncertain, as TRBJ2-7 better fits the DNA end. Germline loops: CDR1 SGHNT, CDR2 YYREEE (reference sequence). The CDR3 sequence is 13 residues long. CDR3: CASGRDRPYEQYF. DNA for the CDR3: TGTGCCAGCGGACGGGACAGACCATACGAGCAGTACTTC.

The J gene is TRBJ2-3, the V gene TRBV12-2; the listed D gene, TRBD2, was not tested against the DNA. TRBV12-2 is a documented pseudogene. The CDR3 totals 16 residues. Here the CDR3 DNA reads TGTGCAAGTCGCTTACCAGCGACTCTAGAGGGAGATACGCAGTATTTT. This gives the protein CASRLPATLEGDTQYF.

The chain is built from TRBV5-4 and TRBJ2-3; no definite D call. This CDR3 comprises 13 residues. V lost 5 bases and J 0 bases, leaving 7 bases between the germline ends. CDR1 is SGHNT and CDR2 is YYREEE in the germline V gene (reference sequence). The CDR3 here is CASRDSSTDTQYF. The CDR3 nucleotides read TGTGCCAGCAGAGACTCTAGCACAGATACGCAGTATTTT.

This chain uses TRBV30 with TRBJ1-4, with 7 nucleotides matching TRBD1. This CDR3 comprises 13 residues. Germline CDR1 GTSNPN, CDR2 SVGIG (reference sequence). Trimming cost V 5 bases and J 6 bases; bases outside gene matches: 6. In DNA form, the CDR3 reads TGTGCCTGGGCAGGGGGTCGTCATGAAAAACTGTTTTTT. Translating gives CAWAGGRHEKLFF.

The chain carries TRBV10-3 and TRBJ2-7, with 8 bases that match TRBD2. Germline V lookup: CDR1 ENHRY, CDR2 SYGVKD. The CDR3 has 16 amino acids. With 4 bases clipped from V and 0 bases from J, the junction kept 8 bases outside the gene matches. The CDR3 DNA reads as TGTGCCATCAGTGGGCCCCCTAGCGGGCTCTCCTACGAGCAGTACTTC. Translated, it gives CAISGPPSGLSYEQYF.

V is TRBV11-2 and J is TRBJ2-7; 9 bases agree with TRBD2. J lost 2 bases, V lost 4 bases, and 6 bases had no gene match. In germline, CDR1 is SGHAT, CDR2 FQNNGV. This CDR3 is 15 amino acids long. The CDR3 here is CASSSKGGRAYEQYF. The CDR3 DNA sequence: TGTGCCAGCAGCTCCAAGGGCGGGAGGGCCTACGAGCAGTACTTC.

At least ten counts were recorded for this clone. The identical CDR3 is also encoded by other nucleotide sequences in the sample. The chain joins TRBV2 to TRBJ1-2; TRBD1 matches at 8 bases. Germline V CDR1 and CDR2: SNHLY, FYNNEI. J lost 4 bases, V lost 4 bases, and 5 bases had no gene match. This CDR3 region has 14 residues. The CDR3 sequence: CASSGQGASYGYTF. The CDR3 coding sequence is TGTGCCAGCAGTGGTCAGGGGGCGTCCTATGGCTACACCTTC.